The 21 T cell receptor beta chains given below trace back to one sample, sequenced in a study of blood T cells in healthy people across ages. With a J-beta primer mix and a sample-barcoded 5' primer, a second PCR ran roughly 7 to 11 cycles. TCRdb fed the 5' RACE reads into MiXCR, producing one record per CDR3 protein. The profile shows more than 450,000 distinct CDR3 sequences, about 28% of them singletons. This same sample was also part of a study on T cells of mothers and their children.

Sequencing used blood. The receptors stem from a boy aged 2 to 9 in good health.

This clonotype was counted a few times. This sequence joins TRBV5-1 and TRBJ2-5; possible D gene TRBD2, 7 bases. CDR3 length: 14 residues. With 2 bases removed from V and 5 bases from J, the gap between germline ends came to 13 bases. Germline V lookup: CDR1 SGHRS, CDR2 YFSETQ. CDR3 residues: CASSFAGAEETQYF. The DNA for the CDR3 is TGCGCCAGCAGCTTTGCGGGGGCAGAGGAGACCCAGTACTTC. Full variable domain (outside the CDR3, taken from reference TRBV5-1 and TRBJ2-5): KAGVTQTPRYLIKTRGQQVTLSCSPISGHRSVSWYQQTPGQGLQFLFEYFSETQRNKGNFPGRFSGRQFSNSRSEMNVSTLELGDSALYLCASSFAGAEETQYFGPGTRLLVL.

The chain has TRBV27 and TRBJ2-7; tentatively, D is TRBD1 or TRBD2 (7 bases each). Per the germline V gene, CDR1 is MNHEY and CDR2 is SMNVEV (reference sequence). CDR3 length: 13 residues. V dropped 5 bases and J dropped 4 bases, with 12 bases sitting between them. CDR3: CASSRQGGYEQYF. The CDR3, as DNA: TGTGCCAGCAGTCGGCAGGGGGGGTACGAGCAGTACTTC.

To note about this clonotype: Germline is not matched at one junction end, which may reflect a read error. This chain joins TRBV18 and TRBJ1-4; 10 bases map to TRBD1. CDR1 is KGHSH and CDR2 is LQKENI in the germline V gene. CDR3 length: 21 amino acids. The CDR3 sequence is CASSPPGSAPGQGTTNERLFF. The CDR3 region has the DNA TGTGCCAGCTCACCACCCGGGTCAGCTCCGGGACAGGGGACAACTAATGAAAGACTGTTTTTT.

The rearrangement uses TRBV20-1 and TRBJ2-2; D perhaps matches TRBD2 (6 bases). The CDR3 consists of 14 residues. Looked up from germline, CDR1 is DFQATT and CDR2 is SNEGSKA (reference sequence). This CDR3 is CCVRRDSYTGELFF. CDR3 DNA: TGCTGTGTCCGCCGGGACTCTTACACCGGGGAGCTGTTTTTT.

V usage is TRBV12-3 or TRBV12-4 and J usage is TRBJ2-7; a weak D match, TRBD1 (5 bases). Trimming removed 7 bases at V and 4 bases at J, with 14 bases between. CDR3 length: 13 residues. The CDR3 sequence: CASTAGLEYEQYF. CDR3 sequence (DNA): TGTGCCAGCACGGCAGGGTTGGAGTACGAGCAGTACTTC.

The sample holds a few counts of this clonotype. This chain connects TRBV28 to TRBJ2-5; D possibly uses TRBD1 or TRBD2 (6 bases each). The J call is uncertain, as TRBJ2-7 better fits the DNA end. Per the germline V gene, CDR1 is MDHEN and CDR2 is SYDVKM. CDR3 length: 13 amino acids. The CDR3 sequence is CASTKGGGYEQYF. CDR3 sequence (DNA): TGTGCCAGCACCAAGGGGGGAGGCTACGAGCAGTACTTC.

This clonotype was found many times. V gene TRBV20-1 combines with J gene TRBJ2-4; D is tentatively TRBD1 or TRBD2 (5 bases each). V lost 6 bases, J lost 10 bases, and 19 bases lay in between. Germline CDR1 and CDR2: DFQATT and SNEGSKA (reference sequence). The CDR3 totals 13 residues. The CDR3 here is CSALKRQRGIQYF. Written as DNA, the CDR3 is TGCAGTGCGTTAAAGAGACAGAGGGGAATTCAGTACTTC.

The sample holds a few counts of this clonotype. The chain has TRBV12-3 or TRBV12-4 and TRBJ2-5; TRBD2 matches at 16 bases. V was clipped by 6 bases and J by 2 bases; unmatched bases: 6. The CDR3 spans 17 residues. This CDR3 is CASSPGLAGGPQETQYF. Written as DNA, the CDR3 is TGTGCCAGCAGCCCGGGACTAGCGGGAGGGCCGCAAGAGACCCAGTACTTC.

Only a few counts were recorded for this clonotype. The chain carries TRBV19 and TRBJ1-2; possibly TRBD1 for D (6 bases). Trimming shortened V by 3 bases and J by 4 bases, and 15 bases separated the two germline ends. Germline V lookup: CDR1 LNHDA, CDR2 SQIVND (reference sequence). The CDR3 loop spans 15 amino acids. This CDR3 reads CASSISYQGTYGYTF. DNA of the CDR3: TGTGCCAGTAGTATTTCCTACCAGGGGACCTATGGCTACACCTTC.

This clonotype was detected a few times. The chain links TRBV20-1 to TRBJ1-6, with 10 bases lining up with TRBD1. Trimming at V came to 3 bases and at J to 7 bases, leaving 3 bases not matched to a gene. The CDR3 is made up of 14 amino acids. Germline CDR1 is DFQATT and CDR2 is SNEGSKA (reference sequence). CDR3 in amino acids: CSASGTGENSPLHF. The CDR3 bases are TGCAGTGCTAGCGGGACAGGGGAGAATTCACCCCTCCACTTT.

The chain uses TRBV3-1 and TRBJ2-7, with TRBD2 matching 8 bases. After removal of 1 base from V and 6 bases from J, the junction contained 5 bases not matched to a gene. The length of the CDR3 is 14 residues. Germline V CDR1 and CDR2: LGHDT, YNNKEL (reference sequence). The CDR3 bases are TGTGCCAGCAGCCAAGTCGGGAGGGCCAGCGAGCAGTACTTC. Its translation: CASSQVGRASEQYF.

This rearrangement joins TRBV10-3 to TRBJ2-2; 8 bases agree with TRBD1. This CDR3 spans 15 amino acids. Germline V gives CDR1 ENHRY, CDR2 SYGVKD. The ends lost 4 bases at V and 3 bases at J; junction bases unmatched: 4. CDR3 in amino acids: CAISGTGTDTGELFF. The CDR3 DNA reads as TGTGCCATCAGTGGGACAGGGACAGACACCGGGGAGCTGTTTTTT.

As DNA, the CDR3 is TGTGCCAGCAGTCCCAGCGGTACAGATACGCAGCATTTT. This codes for CASSPSGTDTQHF. V and J are TRBV6-2 or TRBV6-3 and TRBJ2-3; D remains unclear. The J call may be incorrect, as the DNA end agrees better with TRBJ1-5. The length of the CDR3 is 13 residues. Germline V gene lookup returns CDR1 MNHEY and CDR2 SVGEGT.

There are many counts of this clonotype. The junction shows a germline mismatch at one end, possibly a read error. The chain employs TRBV3-1 and TRBJ1-2; D might be TRBD1 (5 bases). The CDR3 runs 12 residues. Germline CDR1 reads LGHDT; CDR2 reads YNNKEL (reference sequence). As DNA, the CDR3 is TGTGCCAGCAGCCAAGAGGACACGACCATCTCCTTC. This codes for CASSQEDTTISF. The full variable domain, its missing parts supplied by reference TRBV3-1 and TRBJ1-2, is DTAVSQTPKYLVTQMGNDKSIKCEQNLGHDTMYWYKQDSKKFLKIMFSYNNKELIINETVPNRFSPKSPDKAHLNLHINSLELGDSAVYFCASSQEDTTISFGSGTRLTVV.

A few counts support this clonotype. The rearrangement links TRBV11-2 to TRBJ2-7, with D possibly TRBD1 on 6 matching bases. The CDR3 runs to 16 residues. Germline lookup yields CDR1 SGHAT and CDR2 FQNNGV. The V and J ends lost 1 base and 1 base respectively, with 14 bases between them. In DNA, the CDR3 is TGTGCCAGCAGCTTAGTAGACAGGAGTTTGTCCTACGAGCAGTACTTC. This codes for CASSLVDRSLSYEQYF.

V usage is TRBV13 and J usage is TRBJ2-3; 9 bases fit TRBD2. J gave up 3 bases and V 5 bases, and 3 bases lay outside the gene matches. CDR1 and CDR2 from the germline V gene are PRHDT and FYEKMQ (reference sequence). The CDR3 is 14 amino acids. In DNA form, the CDR3 reads TGTGCCAGCAGCCCCGGACTAGCGACAGATACGCAGTATTTT. It specifies CASSPGLATDTQYF. Full variable domain (outside the CDR3, taken from reference TRBV13 and TRBJ2-3): AAGVIQSPRHLIKEKRETATLKCYPIPRHDTVYWYQQGPGQDPQFLISFYEKMQSDKGSIPDRFSAQQFSDYHSELNMSSLELGDSALYFCASSPGLATDTQYFGPGTRLTVL.

The genes are TRBV2 and TRBJ2-5; TRBD2 agrees at 7 bases. The J call is in doubt because the DNA end fits TRBJ2-1 better. Germline CDR1 SNHLY, CDR2 FYNNEI. The CDR3 length is 16 residues. The CDR3 is CASSDRAGATGNEQFF. CDR3 sequence (DNA): TGTGCCAGCAGTGATCGGGCGGGAGCAACCGGGAATGAGCAGTTCTTC.

This clonotype occurred a few times. V usage is TRBV6-5 and J usage is TRBJ1-6, with a possible D match to TRBD1 (6 bases). Germline V gene data show CDR1 as MNHEY and CDR2 as SVGAGI. V was shortened by 7 bases and J by 6 bases, with 10 bases between the two germline ends. The CDR3 has 13 amino acids. DNA for the CDR3: TGTGCCAGCACCAGGGGACGTAATTCACCCCTCCACTTT. Its translation is CASTRGRNSPLHF.

This clonotype appeared a few times. The V call is TRBV12-3 or TRBV12-4, the J call TRBJ1-5; maybe TRBD1 (5 bases). Trimming took 0 bases from V and 2 from J, leaving 8 bases between them. This CDR3 is built from 15 residues. CDR3 sequence reads: CASSLAGTGNQPQHF. DNA of the CDR3: TGTGCCAGCAGTTTAGCGGGGACGGGCAATCAGCCCCAGCATTTT.

This clonotype was seen a few times. J is TRBJ2-2 and V is TRBV20-1, with TRBD1 matching over 10 bases. CDR3 length: 15 residues. Germline lookup yields CDR1 DFQATT and CDR2 SNEGSKA (reference sequence). V lost 4 bases and J lost 5; bases outside the gene matches: 7. DNA for the CDR3: TGCAGTGCTACTGACAGGGGGCGCGTGACCGGGGAGCTGTTTTTT. Translating it yields CSATDRGRVTGELFF.

This clonotype showed up just a few times. This chain uses TRBV12-3 or TRBV12-4 with TRBJ2-3; no definite D call. The CDR3 loop spans 14 amino acids. The germline V and J ends were trimmed by 8 bases and 7 bases, with 19 bases remaining between them. CDR3 sequence: CASQMARVRNTQYF. The DNA for the CDR3 is TGTGCCAGCCAGATGGCCCGGGTGCGGAATACGCAGTATTTT.